This TCR beta chain was identified during a study of T cells in Graves' hyperthyroidism and ophthalmopathy. Trimming removed 6 bases from V and 2 bases from J; junction bases left unmatched: 8. The CDR3 has 16 residues. Germline V lookup: CDR1 WSHSY, CDR2 SAAADI. Newly diagnosed hyperthyroidism, duration under 2 months, in patients aged 18 to 65. Together with thyroid ultrasound, orbital computed tomography, serum thyroxine and TRAb, clinical symptoms were used for diagnoses. Researchers took RNA transcripts and amplified the TCR beta CDR3 regions from them. Using the HTBI primer set, a first-round RT-PCR was run on the TCR CDR3. TCRdb passed the multiplex PCR reads through MiXCR, listing each CDR3 protein once. The table shows under 350,000 distinct CDR3 sequences, with around a sixth occurring only once.

The clonotype was recovered from a woman between 45 and 65 years old with Graves' hyperthyroidism. The source material was blood. The chain combines TRBV10-2 with TRBJ2-3; TRBD2 aligns across 10 bases. CDR3 sequence: CASSGPLAGATDTQYF. The DNA for the CDR3 is TGCGCCAGCAGCGGTCCTCTAGCGGGAGCCACAGATACGCAGTATTTT.